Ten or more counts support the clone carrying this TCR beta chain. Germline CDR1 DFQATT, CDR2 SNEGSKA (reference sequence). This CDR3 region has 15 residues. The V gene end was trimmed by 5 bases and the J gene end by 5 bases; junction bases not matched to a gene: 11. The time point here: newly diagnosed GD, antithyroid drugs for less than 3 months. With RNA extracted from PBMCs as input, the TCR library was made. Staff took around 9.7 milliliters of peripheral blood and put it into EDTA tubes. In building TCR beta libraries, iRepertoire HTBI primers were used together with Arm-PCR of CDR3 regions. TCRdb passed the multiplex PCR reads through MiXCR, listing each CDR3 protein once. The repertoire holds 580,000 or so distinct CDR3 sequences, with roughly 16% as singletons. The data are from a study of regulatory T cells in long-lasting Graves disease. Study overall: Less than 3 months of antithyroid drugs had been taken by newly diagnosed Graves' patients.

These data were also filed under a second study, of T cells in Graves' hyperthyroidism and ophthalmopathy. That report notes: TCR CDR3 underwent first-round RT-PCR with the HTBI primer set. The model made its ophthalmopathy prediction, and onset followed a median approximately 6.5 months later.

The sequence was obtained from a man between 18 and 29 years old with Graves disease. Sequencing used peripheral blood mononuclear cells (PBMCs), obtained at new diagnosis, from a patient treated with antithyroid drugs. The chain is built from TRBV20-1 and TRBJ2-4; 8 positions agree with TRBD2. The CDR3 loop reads CSAAPRAGVENIQYF. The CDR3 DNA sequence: TGCAGTGCTGCGCCGAGAGCGGGAGTTGAAAACATTCAGTACTTC.